This T cell receptor beta chain was sequenced in a study of blood T cell repertoires in COVID-19. For the study at large: There were acute and convalescent COVID-19 samples, and they came from the United States, Italy and Spain.

The CDR3 loop spans 16 amino acids. V dropped 2 bases and J dropped 2; count of bases not matched to a gene: 7. Per germline, CDR1 MGHRA and CDR2 YSYEKL. Before they entered the study, exposed participants had met a COVID-19 case within 2 weeks. Per the study methods: Amplification with reference gene primers provided the estimates of nucleated cell counts. Clones were read by immunoSEQ multiplex PCR, and TCRdb kept only the in-frame ones, dropping some. V, J and clone size are those of that table, while D and trimming were read from the DNA. The sample shows about 430,000 clones, about 88% of them seen only once.

What was sequenced was PBMCs or T cells enriched from blood (not recorded which). The V and J genes are TRBV4-1 and TRBJ1-2, with TRBD1 matching over 8 bases. This receptor was obtained from a woman aged 18-29 years who had been exposed to COVID-19. CDR3 coding DNA: TGCGCCAGCAGCCAAAGCAGCCAGGGGGCCAACTATGGCTACACCTTC. Translation gives CASSQSSQGANYGYTF.